This T cell receptor beta chain was retrieved from a study of blood T cell repertoires in COVID-19. At the level of the study: The United States, Italy and Spain supplied acute and convalescent COVID-19 samples. T cells, B-cell-depleted T cells, or PBMCs supplied cDNA or gDNA.

In its sample, this clone was seen once. The authors' processing: Using reference gene primer amplification, nucleated cell counts were estimated. Generated by immunoSEQ multiplex PCR, the TCRdb table keeps only in-frame clones and is missing some. D and trimming come from the DNA, and the V and J calls and clone size come from that table. The sample contains some 230,000 clones, 80% to 90% of which appear only once. V lost 0 bases, J lost 3 bases, and 8 bases lay in between. Germline V gene lookup returns CDR1 KGHDR and CDR2 SFDVKD. The CDR3 is made up of 15 amino acids. The receptor comes from a man in his forties or fifties who had recovered from COVID-19. V usage is TRBV24-1 and J usage is TRBJ2-1, with no clear D. Sequences were obtained from peripheral blood. The CDR3 here is CATSDLHTGYNEQFF. For the CDR3, the DNA is TGTGCCACCAGTGATTTGCACACGGGCTACAATGAGCAGTTCTTC.